This T cell receptor beta chain was recorded in a study of blood T cell repertoires in COVID-19. In the original processing: Reference gene primer amplification gave estimated nucleated cell counts. Sequenced by immunoSEQ multiplex PCR; TCRdb stores in-frame clones only, minus some. Clone size and the V and J calls come from that table; the DNA yielded D and trimming. The sample has around 150,000 clones, around four fifths seen once; the top ten hold roughly 2%. The CDR3 length is 13 residues. V gave up 7 bases and J gave up 0 bases, with 11 bases separating them. Germline values: CDR1 SQVTM, CDR2 ANQGSEA.

Sequenced material: peripheral blood. The chain carries TRBV29-1 and TRBJ2-3; perhaps TRBD2 as D (5 bases). The receptor comes from a man between 65 and 85 years old with acute or convalescent COVID-19. The CDR3 reads CSGQRFSTDTQYF. The CDR3 bases are TGCAGCGGGCAGCGGTTTAGCACAGATACGCAGTATTTT.